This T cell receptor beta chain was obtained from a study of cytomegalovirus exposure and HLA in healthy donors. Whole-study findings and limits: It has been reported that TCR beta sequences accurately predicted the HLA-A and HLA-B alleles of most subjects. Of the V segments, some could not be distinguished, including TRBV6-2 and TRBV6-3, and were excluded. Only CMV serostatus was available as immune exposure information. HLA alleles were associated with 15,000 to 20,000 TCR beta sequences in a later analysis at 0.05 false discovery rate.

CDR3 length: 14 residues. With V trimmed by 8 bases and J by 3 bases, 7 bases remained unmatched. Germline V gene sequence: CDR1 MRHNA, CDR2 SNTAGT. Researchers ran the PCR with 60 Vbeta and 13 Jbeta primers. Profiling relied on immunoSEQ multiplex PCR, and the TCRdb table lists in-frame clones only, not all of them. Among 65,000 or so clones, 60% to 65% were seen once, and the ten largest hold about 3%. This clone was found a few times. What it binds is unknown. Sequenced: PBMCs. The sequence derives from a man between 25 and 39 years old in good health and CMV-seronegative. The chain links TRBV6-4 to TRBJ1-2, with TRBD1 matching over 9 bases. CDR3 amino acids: CASRKTGGDYGYTF. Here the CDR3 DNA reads TGTGCCAGCCGAAAGACAGGGGGGGACTATGGCTACACCTTC.